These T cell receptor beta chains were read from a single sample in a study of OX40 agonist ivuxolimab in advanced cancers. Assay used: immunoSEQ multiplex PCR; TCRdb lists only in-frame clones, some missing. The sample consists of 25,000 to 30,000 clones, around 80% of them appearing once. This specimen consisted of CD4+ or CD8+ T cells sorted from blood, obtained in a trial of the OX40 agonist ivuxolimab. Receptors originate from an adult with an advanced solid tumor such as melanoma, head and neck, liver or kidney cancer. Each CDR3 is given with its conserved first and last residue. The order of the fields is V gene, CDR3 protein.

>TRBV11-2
CASSLGGSNVAQYF
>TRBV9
CASSVGIVYNEQFF
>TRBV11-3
CASSLEGGDGYTF
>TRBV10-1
CASSENGGGDEQYF
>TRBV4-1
CASSQDAGAVYEQYF
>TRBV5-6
CASSLGGYLTQYF
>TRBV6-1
CASSEAPAVPLGYNEQFF
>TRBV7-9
CASSLMAGGPRDEQFF
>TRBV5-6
CASSTDIYGYTF
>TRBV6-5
CASSYVGYGANVLTF
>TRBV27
CASSLSQVNLSGYTF
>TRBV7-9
CASSSSSGSRDEQFF
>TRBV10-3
CAISAGWGQETQYF
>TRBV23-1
CASSQSLAGGKETQYF
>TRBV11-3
CASSLAQGSGRSGNEQFF
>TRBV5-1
CASSSNWGRYNSPLHF
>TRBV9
CASSVGYQNEQFF
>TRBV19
CASSIVGGNSNQPQHF
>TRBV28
CASTTSARGYGYTF
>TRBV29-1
CSVDRDPLTGDGYTF
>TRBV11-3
CASSLVAGRPGELFF
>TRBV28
CASSFGTDQPQHF
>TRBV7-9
CASSPRAGESYNEQFF
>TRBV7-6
CASSSTAYEQYF
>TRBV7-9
CASSLVQGSNEQFF
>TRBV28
CASSLEFLRDTEAFF
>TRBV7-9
CASSSYPPGGRGPETQYF
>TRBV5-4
CASSQIDGNEQFF
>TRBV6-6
CASSYSETGWYEQYF
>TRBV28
CASSLYYREDTEAFF
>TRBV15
CATSSPPTGNTEAFF
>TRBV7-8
CASLNPYRNTEAFF
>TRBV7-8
CASTPQAGQGAYNEQFF
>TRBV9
CASSDTGAGNEQYF
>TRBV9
CASSGTGTRGQETQYF
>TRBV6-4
CASSDGTSTGELFF
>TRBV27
CATGPFKMNTEAFF
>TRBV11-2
CASSPGTGVFQPQHF
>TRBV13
CASSALGQGLREQYF
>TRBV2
CASSVGEFSGYTF
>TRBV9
CASSVWGTNTGELFF
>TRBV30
CAWSVLGDTQYF
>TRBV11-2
CASSLDSGFGNSPLHF
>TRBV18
CASSPPGQGAGGYTF
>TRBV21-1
CASSKAASGIVEQFF
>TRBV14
CASSPGTVYGYTF
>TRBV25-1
CASSEYRGGDTQYF
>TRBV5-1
CASSPTAGTATNYGYTF
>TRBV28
CASSLVLTDEKLFF
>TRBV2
CARRELAGTYNEQFF